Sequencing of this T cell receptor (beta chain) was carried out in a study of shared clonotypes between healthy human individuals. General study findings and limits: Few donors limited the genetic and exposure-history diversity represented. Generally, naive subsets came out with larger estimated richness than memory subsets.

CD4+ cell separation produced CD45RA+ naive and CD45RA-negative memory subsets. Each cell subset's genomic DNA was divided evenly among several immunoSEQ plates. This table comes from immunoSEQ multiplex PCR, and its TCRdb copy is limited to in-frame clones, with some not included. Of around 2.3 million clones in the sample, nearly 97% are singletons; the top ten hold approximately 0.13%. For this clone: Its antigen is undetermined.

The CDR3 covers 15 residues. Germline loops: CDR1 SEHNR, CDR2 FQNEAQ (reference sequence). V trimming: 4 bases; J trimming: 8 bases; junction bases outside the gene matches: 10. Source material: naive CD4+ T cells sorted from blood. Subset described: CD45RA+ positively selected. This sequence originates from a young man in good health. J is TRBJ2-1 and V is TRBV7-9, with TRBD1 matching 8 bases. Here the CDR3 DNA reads TGTGCCAGCAGCTCGTATTCGGGACAGGTCCATGAGCAGTTCTTC. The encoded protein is CASSSYSGQVHEQFF.